These 16 T cell receptor beta chains share one sample of origin, sequenced in a study of naive and memory T cell subsets. An equimolar mix of two oligonucleotides served as the beta constant-region primer for TRBC1 and TRBC2. Ligated cDNA was amplified by four rounds of PCR with nested alpha and beta constant-region primers and SP2. TCRdb re-derived calls from the UMI-ligation and nested PCR reads in MiXCR, one entry per CDR3 protein. Of 85,000 or so distinct CDR3 sequences detected, 9% appear once; the ten largest clones hold 1.2%. What was sequenced was naive CD8+ T cells from blood. The origin of the receptors is a human donor in good health.

This clonotype was detected a few times. The chain links TRBV6-2 or TRBV6-3 to TRBJ2-7; perhaps TRBD2 as D (6 bases). The V end was cut by 6 bases, the J end by 4 bases, with 25 bases between. In germline, CDR1 is MNHEY, CDR2 SVGEGT. The CDR3 length is 17 residues. The CDR3 here is CASSLYRPVSGGYEQYF. CDR3 nucleotides: TGTGCCAGCAGCCTCTATCGGCCGGTGTCCGGGGGATACGAGCAGTACTTC.

This clonotype was observed many times. V is TRBV2 and J is TRBJ2-5, with D perhaps given as TRBD1 or TRBD2 (5 bases each). The CDR3 totals 16 residues. Germline-derived CDR1 and CDR2 are SNHLY and FYNNEI. V lost 3 bases and J lost 3, with 17 bases in between. DNA of the CDR3: TGTGCCAGCAGTGAGGGACCACTGGCCTTCGAAGAGACCCAGTACTTC. Encoded protein: CASSEGPLAFEETQYF.

This clonotype has ten or more counts. The chain employs TRBV6-1 and TRBJ2-7; D is perhaps TRBD1 (5 bases). V lost 1 base, J lost 6 bases, and 13 bases lay in between. This CDR3 comprises 14 residues. The V gene's germline CDR1 is MNHNS and CDR2 SASEGT. The CDR3 bases are TGTGCCAGCAGTGAAGTTAGGGGCAGGAGCGAGCAGTACTTC. Translated: CASSEVRGRSEQYF.

There are many counts of this clonotype. The rearrangement uses TRBV4-1 and TRBJ1-5; perhaps TRBD1 as D (6 bases). The CDR3 has 14 amino acids. Germline V gene sequence: CDR1 MGHRA, CDR2 YSYEKL. Trimming cost V 0 bases and J 7 bases, with 10 bases left between them. CDR3 nucleotides: TGCGCCAGCAGCCAAGAAACAGGGAGGCAGCCCCAGCATTTT. Translation gives CASSQETGRQPQHF.

This chain links TRBV20-1 with TRBJ2-3; maybe TRBD2 (6 bases). This CDR3 contains 14 residues. Trimming removed 5 bases from V and 8 bases from J, with 20 bases in between. Germline V gives CDR1 DFQATT, CDR2 SNEGSKA (reference sequence). The CDR3 DNA is TGCAGTGCTTCCGACGAATGTAGCGGTCTTACGCAGTATTTT. As protein: CSASDECSGLTQYF.

This clonotype occurred many times. The chain couples TRBV28 to TRBJ2-7; D unresolved. In germline, CDR1 is MDHEN, CDR2 SYDVKM. The CDR3 sequence is 14 residues long. V was cut by 5 bases and J by 0 bases, with 11 bases left in between. As DNA, the CDR3 is TGTGCCAGCAGTCTAATCGGTGTCTCCTACGAGCAGTACTTC. Protein product: CASSLIGVSYEQYF.

This clonotype was found many times. This chain uses TRBV3-1 with TRBJ2-3; 8 bases align to TRBD1. CDR1 LGHDT and CDR2 YNNKEL come from the germline V gene (reference sequence). V lost 0 bases and J lost 2; bases outside the gene matches: 7. The CDR3 covers 17 residues. Here the CDR3 reads CASSQDIGTGPTDTQYF. CDR3 sequence (DNA): TGTGCCAGCAGCCAAGATATTGGGACAGGCCCCACAGATACGCAGTATTTT.

J is TRBJ2-7 and V is TRBV7-8; 11 nucleotides agree with TRBD2. With 0 bases clipped from V and 6 bases from J, the junction kept 4 bases outside the gene matches. The germline CDR1 and CDR2 sequences are SGHVS and FQNEAQ. There are 15 residues in the CDR3. CDR3 in amino acids: CASSLALAGAREQYF. DNA of the CDR3: TGTGCCAGCAGCTTAGCACTAGCGGGAGCCCGCGAGCAGTACTTC.

The CDR3 region is CASSTGQEYEQYF. CDR3 nucleotides: TGTGCCAGCAGTACGGGACAGGAGTACGAGCAGTACTTC. This chain joins TRBV27 and TRBJ2-7; 8 positions agree with TRBD1. After removal of 5 bases from V and 4 bases from J, the junction contained 4 bases not matched to a gene. Germline loops: CDR1 MNHEY, CDR2 SMNVEV (reference sequence). This CDR3 spans 13 amino acids.

This clonotype was recorded once. The chain has TRBV6-6 and TRBJ2-7, with unresolved D. The CDR3 is made up of 13 amino acids. The V end was cut by 5 bases, the J end by 2 bases, with 10 bases between. CDR1 is MNHNY and CDR2 is SVGAGI in the germline V gene (reference sequence). DNA for the CDR3: TGTGCCAGCAGTCCGGCACTAACCTACGAGCAGTACTTC. Translating it yields CASSPALTYEQYF.

Ten or more counts support this clonotype. V and J are TRBV20-1 and TRBJ2-7, with D tentatively TRBD1 or TRBD2 (7 bases each). This CDR3 region has 13 residues. Germline V gene sequence: CDR1 DFQATT, CDR2 SNEGSKA (reference sequence). Trimming took 6 bases from V and 6 from J, leaving 18 bases between them. In DNA, the CDR3 is TGCAGTGCCGAGGGAGGGGGCGTGGGCGAGCAGTACTTC. Its translation: CSAEGGGVGEQYF.

This clonotype appeared a few times. This sequence joins TRBV2 and TRBJ2-2; TRBD2 might be the D (6 bases). CDR3 length equals 12 residues. V lost 7 bases, J lost 5 bases, and 8 bases lay in between. Per the germline V gene, CDR1 is SNHLY and CDR2 is FYNNEI. CDR3: CASKAGTGELFF. DNA of the CDR3: TGTGCCAGCAAGGCGGGGACCGGGGAGCTGTTTTTT. The whole variable domain, remainder taken from reference TRBV2 and TRBJ2-2, is EPEVTQTPSHQVTQMGQEVILRCVPISNHLYFYWYRQILGQKVEFLVSFYNNEISEKSEIFDDQFSVERPDGSNFTLKIRSTKLEDSAMYFCASKAGTGELFFGEGSRLTVL.

The J gene is TRBJ2-3, the V gene TRBV29-1; 10 nucleotides agree with TRBD2. The V gene's germline CDR1 is SQVTM and CDR2 ANQGSEA. Trimming at V came to 6 bases and at J to 4 bases, leaving 10 bases not matched to a gene. The CDR3 runs to 15 residues. CDR3 amino acids: CSVYRLAGVPDTQYF. In DNA form, the CDR3 reads TGCAGCGTGTACCGTCTAGCGGGAGTGCCAGATACGCAGTATTTT.

The V and J genes are TRBV7-9 and TRBJ2-2, with D perhaps matching TRBD1 or TRBD2 (5 bases each). V gave up 4 bases and J gave up 0 bases, with 9 bases separating them. The CDR3 has 15 residues. Germline V gene lookup returns CDR1 SEHNR and CDR2 FQNEAQ (reference sequence). The CDR3 sequence: CASSSGRANTGELFF. Here the CDR3 DNA reads TGTGCCAGCAGCTCGGGACGCGCGAACACCGGGGAGCTGTTTTTT.

In this sample, this clonotype turned up a few times. J is TRBJ2-1 and V is TRBV29-1; 11 bases are a match to TRBD1. The germline V gene has CDR1 SQVTM and CDR2 ANQGSEA. This CDR3 comprises 16 residues. The V segment lost 7 bases and the J segment 1 base; nucleotides outside the gene matches: 9. The CDR3 loop reads CSAPAGTGGSYNEQFF. CDR3 in DNA: TGCAGCGCCCCGGCCGGGACAGGGGGGTCCTACAATGAGCAGTTCTTC.

V and J are TRBV7-6 and TRBJ1-1; D unclear. Germline CDR1 reads SGHVS; CDR2 reads FNYEAQ. The CDR3 sequence is 13 residues long. Between the trimmed V and J ends, which lost 10 bases and 3 bases, there was a span of 15 bases. CDR3: CATLSLTDTEAFF. The CDR3 coding sequence is TGTGCCACGTTAAGCCTTACAGACACTGAAGCTTTCTTT. Supplemented by reference TRBV7-6 and TRBJ1-1, the full variable domain reads GAGVSQSPRYKVTKRGQDVALRCDPISGHVSLYWYRQALGQGPEFLTYFNYEAQQDKSGLPNDRFSAERPEGSISTLTIQRTEQRDSAMYRCATLSLTDTEAFFGQGTRLTVV.